The T cell receptor beta chain described here comes from a study of OX40 agonist ivuxolimab in advanced cancers. Turning to the overall study: Ivuxolimab, which targeted the costimulatory receptor OX40 (CD134), was an agonistic, fully human IgG2 monoclonal antibody. Intravenous ivuxolimab was administered to patients every 2 weeks at six dose levels: 0.01, 0.1, 0.3, 1.5, 3 and 10 mg/kg. Of the approximately 54 dose-escalation patients, hepatocellular carcinoma was present in around 20, melanoma in approximately 15, renal cell carcinoma in 9 and head and neck cancer in 9. A male proportion of roughly 80% and a mean age of 60 years, ranging from 23 to 79, were recorded for the dose-escalation cohort. Prior anti-PD-1, anti-PD-L1 or anti-CTLA-4 therapy was permitted, and 40% of dose-escalation patients had received checkpoint inhibitors. Partial responses occurred in three dose-escalation patients: two with cutaneous melanoma and one with hepatocellular carcinoma. The point of sequencing TCRbeta in the periphery was to test whether ivuxolimab changed TCR sequence diversity and drove clonal T-cell expansion. The monotherapy dose-escalation portion (N of about 50 patients) of the phase I ivuxolimab trial is reported in the paper. General findings and caveats noted by the study authors: At doses of 0.1 to 3.0 mg/kg, clonal expansion of both CD4+ and CD8+ T cells in blood was seen between baseline and week 6. Antigen specificity was not determined for the clonally expanded peripheral T cells. After ivuxolimab, more expanded clones were found on average in CD8+ T cells than in CD4+ T cells. Low levels of normalized T-cell clonal expansion were also shown by some nonresponding patients. In the 0.1-3.0 mg/kg groups, partial responders had among the lowest normalized peripheral clonal expansion, particularly in CD8+ T cells.

For sequencing of the TCRbeta CDR3 region, genomic DNA was extracted from the sorted cells. TCRbeta CDR3 regions were sequenced using the immunoSEQ Assay. TCRdb obtained this table from immuneACCESS and retained in-frame rearrangements with V and J assigned. These tables miss some clones; where compared with another copy, unresolved V genes account for less than half of the shortfall, and the remainder is unexplained. Within this sample are over 100,000 clones, with just over 90% of them counted one time only. The ten biggest clones cover more than 0.9% of the sample. The trial excluded patients who had a history of autoimmune disease or who were on systemic immunosuppression. In every dose cohort, peripheral blood was drawn for TCR sequencing at baseline, cycle 4 day 1, and cycle 7 day 1. The samples were drawn from a first-in-human, open-label, multicenter phase I dose-escalation trial of ivuxolimab. Adults with locally advanced or metastatic melanoma, renal cell carcinoma, hepatocellular carcinoma or head and neck squamous cell carcinoma were enrolled in the trial. Before TCR sequencing, CD4+ T cells and CD8+ T cells from peripheral blood were sorted into separate populations.

V gives up 0 bases and J gives up 4 bases, and the segment between their germline ends measures 10 bases. Including the terminal cysteine and phenylalanine, the CDR3 comprises 14 residues. The CDR3 DNA has 42 bases and is translated from base 1. The CDR1 and CDR2 encoded by the germline V gene are SGHRS and YFSETQ. Regarding this clone: The antigen it binds to is not known. Within one base of it there is no much larger clone, and no base qualities were kept.

The specimen was CD4+ or CD8+ T cells sorted from blood, collected in a trial of the OX40 agonist ivuxolimab. In this chain, TRBV5-1 is recombined with TRBJ2-5; 7 matching bases give a weak D call of TRBD1. This TCR was sampled from an adult with an advanced solid tumor such as melanoma, head and neck, liver or kidney cancer. The CDR3 protein: CASSLVQGGETQYF. The DNA sequence is as follows: TGCGCCAGCAGCTTGGTTCAGGGGGGAGAGACCCAGTACTTC.